Below, 10 T cell receptor beta chains from the same sample are listed, as sequenced in a study of blood T cell repertoires in COVID-19. This table comes from immunoSEQ multiplex PCR, and its TCRdb copy is limited to in-frame clones, with some not included. Here the sample spans tens of thousands of clones, approximately 79% being singletons. The sequencing sample was made of peripheral blood. These receptors all stem from a human donor with acute or convalescent COVID-19. The donor label of this sample is uncertain.

V and J are TRBV5-3 and TRBJ1-1, with 7 nucleotides matching TRBD1. TRBV5-3 is known as an ORF, though its function is uncertain. The CDR3 consists of 15 residues. V trimming: 4 bases; J trimming: 0 bases; junction bases outside the gene matches: 6. The CDR3 region is CARSRTGIMNTEAFF. The CDR3 DNA reads as TGTGCCAGAAGCCGGACAGGAATCATGAACACTGAAGCTTTCTTT.

This CDR3 is CATSRTSGVPLNTGELFF. As DNA, the CDR3 is TGTGCCACCAGCAGGACTAGCGGGGTTCCCCTGAACACCGGGGAGCTGTTTTTT. This chain links TRBV15 with TRBJ2-2; 11 nucleotides align to TRBD2. After removal of 3 bases from V and 1 base from J, the junction contained 7 bases not matched to a gene. The CDR3 is 18 residues long. CDR1 and CDR2 (germline): LNHNV, YYDKDF (reference sequence).

This chain links TRBV4-2 with TRBJ1-2; TRBD1 agrees at 7 bases. The germline V gene has CDR1 LGHNA and CDR2 YNFKEQ. Trimming at V came to 7 bases and at J to 2 bases, leaving 10 bases not matched to a gene. CDR3 length equals 15 residues. The CDR3 is CASNTAGGMNYGYTF. CDR3 nucleotides: TGTGCCAGCAACACGGCAGGGGGGATGAACTATGGCTACACCTTC.

The J gene is TRBJ1-3, the V gene TRBV7-9; D remains ambiguous. The CDR3 runs 15 residues. The V end was cut by 1 base, the J end by 6 bases, with 13 bases between. Germline-derived CDR1 and CDR2 are SEHNR and FQNEAQ (reference sequence). The CDR3: CASSLGTSGPNTIYF. Here the CDR3 DNA reads TGTGCCAGCAGCTTAGGGACTTCCGGGCCAAACACCATATATTTT.

Only a few counts were recorded for this clone. The V call is TRBV27, the J call TRBJ1-6, with 7 nucleotides matching TRBD1. CDR3 length equals 13 residues. V gave up 7 bases and J gave up 8 bases; unmatched junction bases: 5. CDR1 is MNHEY, CDR2 SMNVEV, per germline (reference sequence). CDR3 in DNA: TGTGCCAGCAAGGGACAGAACTATTCACCCCTCCACTTT. Protein product: CASKGQNYSPLHF.

The chain carries TRBV6-5 and TRBJ1-5; the D is unclear. The CDR3 has 15 amino acids. Trimming pared 6 bases from V and 3 bases from J, leaving 15 bases between. Germline V CDR1 and CDR2: MNHEY, SVGAGI. The CDR3 loop reads CASRLTPQTNQPQHF. CDR3 DNA sequence: TGTGCCAGCAGACTGACACCTCAGACCAATCAGCCCCAGCATTTT.

The table lists this clone with a few counts. The V call is TRBV7-9, the J call TRBJ2-7; TRBD1 is a possible D gene (5 bases). The CDR3 has 14 residues. Germline V gene sequence: CDR1 SEHNR, CDR2 FQNEAQ (reference sequence). V was pared by 6 bases and J by 9 bases, with 21 bases between. CDR3 sequence (DNA): TGTGCCAGCAGTTATGACAGCCGGGCCGGCGGGCAGTACTTC. Encoded protein: CASSYDSRAGGQYF. The entire variable domain, with the rest obtained from reference TRBV7-9 and TRBJ2-7, is as follows: DTGVSQNPRHKITKRGQNVTFRCDPISEHNRLYWYRQTLGQGPEFLTYFQNEAQLEKSRLLSDRFSAERPKGSFSTLEIQRTEQGDSAMYLCASSYDSRAGGQYFGPGTRLTVT.

The chain uses TRBV5-1 and TRBJ2-3; 7 bases align to TRBD1. V lost 0 bases to trimming and J lost 6 bases; unmatched junction nucleotides: 4. The CDR3 runs 14 residues. Germline lookup yields CDR1 SGHRS and CDR2 YFSETQ. This chain's CDR3 is CASSLGAGGDTQYF. As DNA, the CDR3 is TGCGCCAGCAGCTTGGGGGCAGGGGGTGATACGCAGTATTTT.

The CDR3 region has the DNA TGTGCCAGCAGCTTGGAAGTTCGGAGCACTGAAGCTTTCTTT. Residues: CASSLEVRSTEAFF. This chain connects TRBV5-5 to TRBJ1-1; D gene uncertain. The CDR3 spans 14 residues. Trimming cost V 0 bases and J 4 bases, with 10 bases left between them. The germline CDR1 and CDR2 sequences are SGHKS and YYEKEE (reference sequence).

The chain uses TRBV12-3 or TRBV12-4 and TRBJ2-1; the D gene is possibly TRBD2 (6 bases). V was cut by 4 bases and J by 5 bases, with 9 bases left in between. This CDR3 contains 13 residues. CDR3 sequence reads: CASSYERDNEQFF. CDR3 DNA: TGTGCCAGCAGTTACGAGCGGGACAATGAGCAGTTCTTC.